The clone carrying this T cell receptor (beta chain) was counted a single time. These data originate in a study of blood T cell repertoires in COVID-19. Across the whole study: Material from acute and convalescent COVID-19 was sourced from the United States, Italy and Spain. Sources were T cells, B-cell-depleted T cells, or PBMCs; the material itself was cDNA or gDNA.

The V gene lost 6 bases and the J gene lost 7 bases, with 16 bases spanning the gap. Germline loops: CDR1 SNHLY, CDR2 FYNNEI. The CDR3 is 13 amino acids. Original analysis: From reference gene primer amplification, estimates of nucleated cell counts were derived. The assay was immunoSEQ multiplex PCR, and TCRdb's table has in-frame clones only and misses some. The V and J calls and clone size come from that table; D and trimming were worked out from the DNA. The data show around 110,000 clones, about four fifths seen once. The sequence was obtained from a man in his 60s with active or convalescent COVID-19. This chain uses TRBV2 with TRBJ2-7; maybe TRBD2 (5 bases). Sequencing used peripheral blood. The CDR3 loop is CASRTDVPGEQYF. For the CDR3, the DNA is TGTGCCAGCAGAACTGACGTCCCGGGGGAGCAGTACTTC.